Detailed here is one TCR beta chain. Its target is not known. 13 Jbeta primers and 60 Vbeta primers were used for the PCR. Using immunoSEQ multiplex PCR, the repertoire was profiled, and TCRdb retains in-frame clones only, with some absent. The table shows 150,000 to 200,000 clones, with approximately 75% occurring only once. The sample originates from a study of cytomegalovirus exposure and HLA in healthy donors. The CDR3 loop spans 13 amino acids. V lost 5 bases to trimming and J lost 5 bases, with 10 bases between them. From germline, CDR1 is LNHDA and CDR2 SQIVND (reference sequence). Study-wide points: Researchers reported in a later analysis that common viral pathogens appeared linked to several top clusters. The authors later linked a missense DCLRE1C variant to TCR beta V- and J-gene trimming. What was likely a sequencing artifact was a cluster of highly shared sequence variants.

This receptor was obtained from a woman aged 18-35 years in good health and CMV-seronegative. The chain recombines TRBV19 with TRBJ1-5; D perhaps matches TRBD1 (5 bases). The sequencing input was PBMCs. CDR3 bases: TGTGCCAGTAGTCGCAGGGCGGATCAGCCCCAGCATTTT. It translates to CASSRRADQPQHF.